This T cell receptor beta chain was recorded in a study of shared clonotypes between healthy human individuals. About this clone itself: What it binds is unknown.

Assay used: immunoSEQ multiplex PCR; TCRdb lists only in-frame clones, some missing. Of about 590,000 clones listed, around 95% are singletons. CD8 cells classed as naive were CD45RO-negative and positively selected for CCR7, excluding terminally differentiated effector memory CD45RA+ cells. The CDR3 contains 15 residues. V lost 2 bases, J lost 2 bases, and 14 bases lay in between. Germline assignment: CDR1 SGHDT and CDR2 YYEEEE. General study results and limits: The represented genetic and exposure-history diversity was limited by the small number of donors.

Sample: naive CD8+ T cells sorted from blood. V is TRBV5-6 and J is TRBJ2-7, with D tentatively TRBD1 (6 bases). This clonotype originated in a woman in her 30s in good health. CDR3 nucleotide sequence: TGTGCCAGCAGCTTTAGTACAGGGTTGCCCTACGAGCAGTACTTC. It is translated as CASSFSTGLPYEQYF.